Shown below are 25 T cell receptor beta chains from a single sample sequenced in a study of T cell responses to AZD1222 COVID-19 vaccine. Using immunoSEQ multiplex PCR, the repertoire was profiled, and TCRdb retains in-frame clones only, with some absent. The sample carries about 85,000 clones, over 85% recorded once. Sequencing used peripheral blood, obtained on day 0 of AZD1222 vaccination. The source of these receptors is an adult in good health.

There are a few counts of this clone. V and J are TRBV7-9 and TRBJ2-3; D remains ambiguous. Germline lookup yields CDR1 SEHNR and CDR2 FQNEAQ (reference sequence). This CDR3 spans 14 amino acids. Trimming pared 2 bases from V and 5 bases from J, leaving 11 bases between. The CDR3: CASSLSTDEDTQYF. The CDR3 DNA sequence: TGTGCCAGCAGCTTAAGTACGGATGAAGATACGCAGTATTTT.

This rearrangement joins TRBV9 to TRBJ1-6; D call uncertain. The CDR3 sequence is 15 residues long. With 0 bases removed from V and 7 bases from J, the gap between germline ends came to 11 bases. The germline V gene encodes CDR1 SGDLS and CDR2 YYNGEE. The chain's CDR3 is CASSVASGKNSPLHF. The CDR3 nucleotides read TGTGCCAGCAGCGTAGCTTCGGGGAAGAATTCACCCCTCCACTTT.

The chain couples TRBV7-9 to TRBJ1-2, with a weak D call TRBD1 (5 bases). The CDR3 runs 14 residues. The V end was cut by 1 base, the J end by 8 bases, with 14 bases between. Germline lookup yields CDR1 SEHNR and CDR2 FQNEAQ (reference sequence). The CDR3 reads CASSLVLAGHGYTF. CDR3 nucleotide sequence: TGTGCCAGCAGCTTAGTCTTGGCAGGGCACGGCTACACCTTC.

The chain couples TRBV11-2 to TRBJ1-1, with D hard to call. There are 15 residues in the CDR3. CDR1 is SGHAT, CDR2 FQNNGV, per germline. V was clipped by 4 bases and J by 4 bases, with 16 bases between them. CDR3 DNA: TGTGCCAGCAGCTCTCGGACGATCCCGGGCACTGAAGCTTTCTTT. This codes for CASSSRTIPGTEAFF.

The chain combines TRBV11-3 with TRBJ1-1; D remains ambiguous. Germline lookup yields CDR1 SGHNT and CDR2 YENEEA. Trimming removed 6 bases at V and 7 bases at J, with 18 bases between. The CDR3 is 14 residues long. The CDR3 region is CASSALVGPGEAFF. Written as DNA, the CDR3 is TGTGCCAGCAGTGCCCTGGTAGGGCCTGGTGAAGCTTTCTTT. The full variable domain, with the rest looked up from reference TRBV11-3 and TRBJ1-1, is EAGVVQSPRYKIIEKKQPVAFWCNPISGHNTLYWYLQNLGQGPELLIRYENEEAVDDSQLPKDRFSAERLKGVDSTLKIQPAELGDSAVYLCASSALVGPGEAFFGQGTRLTVV.

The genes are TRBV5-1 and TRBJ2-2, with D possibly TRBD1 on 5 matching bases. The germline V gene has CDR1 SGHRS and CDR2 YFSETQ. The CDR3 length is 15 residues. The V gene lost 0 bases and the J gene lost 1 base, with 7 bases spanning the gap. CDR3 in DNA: TGCGCCAGCAGCTTGGGGACAATGAACACCGGGGAGCTGTTTTTT. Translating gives CASSLGTMNTGELFF.

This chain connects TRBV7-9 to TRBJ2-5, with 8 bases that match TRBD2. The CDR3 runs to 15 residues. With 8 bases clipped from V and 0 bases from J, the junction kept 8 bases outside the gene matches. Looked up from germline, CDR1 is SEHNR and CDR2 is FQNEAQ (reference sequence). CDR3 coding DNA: TGTGCCAGCGGAGCGGGGGCTTTGTACCAAGAGACCCAGTACTTC. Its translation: CASGAGALYQETQYF.

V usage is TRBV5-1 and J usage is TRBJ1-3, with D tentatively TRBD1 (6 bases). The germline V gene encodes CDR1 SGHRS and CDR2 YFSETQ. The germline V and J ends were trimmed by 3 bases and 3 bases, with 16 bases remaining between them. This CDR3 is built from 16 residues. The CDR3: CASSYGGSGFGNTIYF. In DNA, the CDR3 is TGCGCCAGCAGCTATGGGGGCAGCGGGTTTGGAAACACCATATATTTT. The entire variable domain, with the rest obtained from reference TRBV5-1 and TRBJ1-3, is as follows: KAGVTQTPRYLIKTRGQQVTLSCSPISGHRSVSWYQQTPGQGLQFLFEYFSETQRNKGNFPGRFSGRQFSNSRSEMNVSTLELGDSALYLCASSYGGSGFGNTIYFGEGSWLTVV.

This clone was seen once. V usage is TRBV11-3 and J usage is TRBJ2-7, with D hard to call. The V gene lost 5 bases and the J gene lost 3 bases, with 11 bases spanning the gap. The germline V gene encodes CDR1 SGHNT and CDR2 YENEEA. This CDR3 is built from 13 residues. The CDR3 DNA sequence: TGTGCCAGCAGCCCTCAGGCCGGCTACGAGCAGTACTTC. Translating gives CASSPQAGYEQYF.

CDR3 sequence: CASSLGGTGVARGYTF. The CDR3 region has the DNA TGTGCCAGCAGCTTAGGAGGGACAGGGGTGGCGAGGGGCTACACCTTC. The V call is TRBV7-2, the J call TRBJ1-2, with 10 bases aligning to TRBD1. V shed 1 base and J 8 bases; nucleotides not matched to a gene: 10. The germline gives CDR1 SGHTA, CDR2 FQGNSA. The CDR3 spans 16 residues.

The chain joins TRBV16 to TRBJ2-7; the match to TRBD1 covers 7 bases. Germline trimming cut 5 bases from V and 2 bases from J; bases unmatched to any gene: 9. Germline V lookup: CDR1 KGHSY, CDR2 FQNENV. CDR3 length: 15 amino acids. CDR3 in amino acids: CASSDTTGKPYEQYF. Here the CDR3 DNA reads TGTGCCAGCAGCGATACGACAGGGAAACCCTACGAGCAGTACTTC.

DNA for the CDR3: TGTGCCAGTAGTCCATACATGAACACTGAAGCTTTCTTT. It encodes CASSPYMNTEAFF. The V gene is TRBV19, the J gene TRBJ1-1, with D hard to call. This CDR3 region has 13 residues. The V gene lost 5 bases and the J gene lost 0 bases, with 7 bases spanning the gap. Germline CDR1 reads LNHDA; CDR2 reads SQIVND (reference sequence).

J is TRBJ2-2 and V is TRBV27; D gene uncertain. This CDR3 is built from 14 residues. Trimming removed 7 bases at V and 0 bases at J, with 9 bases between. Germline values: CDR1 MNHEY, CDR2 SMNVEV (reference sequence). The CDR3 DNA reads TGTGCCAGCACGGCGTTCGCGAACACCGGGGAGCTGTTTTTT. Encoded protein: CASTAFANTGELFF.

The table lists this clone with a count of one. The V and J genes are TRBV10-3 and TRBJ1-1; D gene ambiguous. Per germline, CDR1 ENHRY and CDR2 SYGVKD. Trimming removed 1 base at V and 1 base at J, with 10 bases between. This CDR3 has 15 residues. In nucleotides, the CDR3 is TGTGCCATCAGTGAGTTGGGGTTCGGGAACACTGAAGCTTTCTTT. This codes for CAISELGFGNTEAFF.

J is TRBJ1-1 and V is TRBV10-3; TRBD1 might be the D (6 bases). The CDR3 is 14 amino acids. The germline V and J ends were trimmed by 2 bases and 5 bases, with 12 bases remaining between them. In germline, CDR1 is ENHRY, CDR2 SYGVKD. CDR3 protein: CAISEMGARTEAFF. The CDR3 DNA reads TGTGCCATCAGTGAGATGGGGGCGCGGACTGAAGCTTTCTTT.

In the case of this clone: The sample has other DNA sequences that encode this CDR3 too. As DNA, the CDR3 is TGTGCCAGTAGTACGGGGACGGCTAATTCACCCCTCCACTTT. Translating gives CASSTGTANSPLHF. The V call is TRBV19, the J call TRBJ1-6, with D perhaps TRBD1 (5 bases). V was shortened by 4 bases and J by 6 bases, with 10 bases between the two germline ends. The CDR3 contains 14 residues. Germline CDR1 and CDR2: LNHDA and SQIVND (reference sequence). Complete variable domain (other parts from reference TRBV19 and TRBJ1-6): DGGITQSPKYLFRKEGQNVTLSCEQNLNHDAMYWYRQDPGQGLRLIYYSQIVNDFQKGDIAEGYSVSREKKESFPLTVTSAQKNPTAFYLCASSTGTANSPLHFGNGTRLTVT.

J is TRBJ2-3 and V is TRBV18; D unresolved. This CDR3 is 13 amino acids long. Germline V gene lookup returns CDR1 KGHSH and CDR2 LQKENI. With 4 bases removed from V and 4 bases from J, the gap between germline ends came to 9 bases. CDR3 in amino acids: CASSRSKADTQYF. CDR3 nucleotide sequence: TGTGCCAGCTCACGGAGCAAGGCAGATACGCAGTATTTT.

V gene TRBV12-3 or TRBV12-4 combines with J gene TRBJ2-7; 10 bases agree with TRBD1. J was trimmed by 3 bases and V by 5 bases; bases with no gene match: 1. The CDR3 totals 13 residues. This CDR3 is CASSRTGGYEQYF. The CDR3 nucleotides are TGTGCCAGCAGTCGGACAGGGGGCTACGAGCAGTACTTC.

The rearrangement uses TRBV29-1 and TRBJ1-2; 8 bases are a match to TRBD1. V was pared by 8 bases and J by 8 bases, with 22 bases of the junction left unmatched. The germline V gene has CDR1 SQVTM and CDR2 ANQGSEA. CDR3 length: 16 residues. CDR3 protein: CSSFDFGDRSSGGYTF. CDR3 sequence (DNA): TGCAGCTCCTTCGACTTTGGGGACAGGTCTTCGGGAGGCTACACCTTC. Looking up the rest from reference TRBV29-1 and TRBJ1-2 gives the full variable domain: SAVISQKPSRDICQRGTSLTIQCQVDSQVTMMFWYRQQPGQSLTLIATANQGSEATYESGFVIDKFPISRPNLTFSTLTVSNMSPEDSSIYLCSSFDFGDRSSGGYTFGSGTRLTVV.

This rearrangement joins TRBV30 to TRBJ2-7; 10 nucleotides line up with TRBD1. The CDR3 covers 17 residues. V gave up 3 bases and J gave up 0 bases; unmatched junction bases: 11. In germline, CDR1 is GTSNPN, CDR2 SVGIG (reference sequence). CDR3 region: CAWSGPWGQGSSYEQYF. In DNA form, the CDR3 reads TGTGCCTGGAGCGGTCCCTGGGGACAGGGGAGCTCCTACGAGCAGTACTTC.

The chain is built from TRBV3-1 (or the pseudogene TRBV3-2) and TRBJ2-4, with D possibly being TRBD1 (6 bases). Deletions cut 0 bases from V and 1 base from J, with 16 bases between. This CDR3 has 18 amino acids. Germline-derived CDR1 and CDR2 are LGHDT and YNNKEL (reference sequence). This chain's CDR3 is CASSQDDVQGLAKNIQYF. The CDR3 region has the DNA TGTGCCAGCAGCCAAGACGATGTGCAGGGGCTTGCCAAAAACATTCAGTACTTC.

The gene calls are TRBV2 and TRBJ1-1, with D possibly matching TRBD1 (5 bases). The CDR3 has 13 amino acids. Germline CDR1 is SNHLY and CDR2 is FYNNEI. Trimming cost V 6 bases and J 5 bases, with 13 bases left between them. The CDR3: CASRRSWGTEAFF. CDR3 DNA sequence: TGTGCCAGCAGACGGAGTTGGGGGACTGAAGCTTTCTTT.

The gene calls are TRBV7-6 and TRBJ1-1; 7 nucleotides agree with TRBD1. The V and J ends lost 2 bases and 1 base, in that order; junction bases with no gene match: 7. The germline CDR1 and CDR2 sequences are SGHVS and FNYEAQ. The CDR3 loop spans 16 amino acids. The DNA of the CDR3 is TGTGCCAGCAGCTTAATAAGGGGGCCGAAGAACACTGAAGCTTTCTTT. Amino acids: CASSLIRGPKNTEAFF.

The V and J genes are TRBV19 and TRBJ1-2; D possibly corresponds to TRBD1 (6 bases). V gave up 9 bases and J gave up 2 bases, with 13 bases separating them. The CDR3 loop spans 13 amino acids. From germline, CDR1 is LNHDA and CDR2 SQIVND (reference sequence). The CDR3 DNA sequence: TGTGCCAGGGTACTACAGGGAAACTATGGCTACACCTTC. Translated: CARVLQGNYGYTF. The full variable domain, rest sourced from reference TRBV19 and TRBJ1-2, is DGGITQSPKYLFRKEGQNVTLSCEQNLNHDAMYWYRQDPGQGLRLIYYSQIVNDFQKGDIAEGYSVSREKKESFPLTVTSAQKNPTAFYLCARVLQGNYGYTFGSGTRLTVV.

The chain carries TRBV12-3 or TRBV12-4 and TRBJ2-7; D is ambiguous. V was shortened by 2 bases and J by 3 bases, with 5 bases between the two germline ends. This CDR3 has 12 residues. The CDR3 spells CASSLQDYEQYF. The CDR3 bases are TGTGCCAGCAGTTTACAGGACTACGAGCAGTACTTC.